This TCR beta chain was sequenced in a study of cytomegalovirus exposure and HLA in healthy donors. Separate from the roughly 630-subject first cohort was the roughly 130-subject validation cohort, to which the donors belonged. Profiled with immunoSEQ multiplex PCR; TCRdb holds only in-frame clones, not every one. The sample shows some 170,000 clones, roughly 91% of them seen only once. The CDR3 has 14 amino acids. V was cut by 2 bases and J by 4 bases, with 10 bases left in between. The germline V gene encodes CDR1 KGHSH and CDR2 LQKENI. Study findings and constraints: According to a later analysis, TCR clusters from the first cohort tended to co-occur in the 120 or so validation repertoires. TCR beta chains numbering 164 were designated cytomegalovirus-associated. Most TCR sequences proved rare, with some public TCRs found in many donors.

In this sample, this clone turned up once. The antigen is unknown. Sequencing used PBMCs. The rearrangement joins TRBV18 to TRBJ2-3; D call uncertain. The TCR was taken from a man younger than 30 in good health and CMV-seropositive. The CDR3 sequence is CASSPVLTADTQYF. The CDR3 DNA reads TGTGCCAGCTCACCAGTTCTCACGGCAGATACGCAGTATTTT.